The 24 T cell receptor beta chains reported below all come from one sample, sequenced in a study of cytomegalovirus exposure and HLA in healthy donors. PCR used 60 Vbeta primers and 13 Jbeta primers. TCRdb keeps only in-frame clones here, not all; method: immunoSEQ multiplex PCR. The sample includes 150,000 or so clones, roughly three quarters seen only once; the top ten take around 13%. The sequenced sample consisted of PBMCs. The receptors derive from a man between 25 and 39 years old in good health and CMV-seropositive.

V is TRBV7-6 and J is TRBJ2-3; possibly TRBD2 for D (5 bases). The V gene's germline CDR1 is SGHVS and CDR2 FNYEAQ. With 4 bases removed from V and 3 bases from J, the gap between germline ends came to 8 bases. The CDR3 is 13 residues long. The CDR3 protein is CASSWTATDTQYF. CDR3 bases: TGTGCCAGCAGCTGGACTGCTACAGATACGCAGTATTTT.

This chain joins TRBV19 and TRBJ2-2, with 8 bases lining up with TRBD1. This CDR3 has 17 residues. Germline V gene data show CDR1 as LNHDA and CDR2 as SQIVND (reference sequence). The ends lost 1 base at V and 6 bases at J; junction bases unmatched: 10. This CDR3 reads CASSIAYAGGESGELFF. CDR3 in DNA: TGTGCCAGTAGTATAGCTTACGCAGGGGGCGAGTCCGGGGAGCTGTTTTTT.

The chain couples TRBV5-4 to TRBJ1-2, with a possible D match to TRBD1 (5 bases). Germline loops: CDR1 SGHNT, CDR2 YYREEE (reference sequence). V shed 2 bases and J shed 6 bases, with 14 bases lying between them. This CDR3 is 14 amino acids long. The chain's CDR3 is CASSLSLGPHGYTF. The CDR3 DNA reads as TGTGCCAGCAGCTTATCTCTGGGGCCACATGGCTACACCTTC.

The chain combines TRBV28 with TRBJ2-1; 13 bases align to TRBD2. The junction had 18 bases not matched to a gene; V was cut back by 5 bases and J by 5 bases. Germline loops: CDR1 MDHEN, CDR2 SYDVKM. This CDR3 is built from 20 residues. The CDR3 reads CASSPVVPLLAGGLNNEQFF. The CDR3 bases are TGTGCCAGCAGTCCCGTTGTGCCCCTACTAGCGGGAGGGCTGAACAATGAGCAGTTCTTC.

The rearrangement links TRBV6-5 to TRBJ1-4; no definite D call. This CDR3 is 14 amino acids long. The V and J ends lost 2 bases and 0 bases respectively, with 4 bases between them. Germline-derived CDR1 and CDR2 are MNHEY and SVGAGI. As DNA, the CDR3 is TGTGCCAGCAGTTACCAGACAACTAATGAAAAACTGTTTTTT. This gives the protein CASSYQTTNEKLFF.

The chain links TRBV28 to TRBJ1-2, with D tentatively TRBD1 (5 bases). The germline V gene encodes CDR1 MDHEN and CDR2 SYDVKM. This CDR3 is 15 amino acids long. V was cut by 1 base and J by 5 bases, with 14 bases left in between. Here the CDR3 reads CASSLSGASRYGYTF. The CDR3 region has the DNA TGTGCCAGCAGTTTATCTGGGGCCAGCCGATATGGCTACACCTTC.

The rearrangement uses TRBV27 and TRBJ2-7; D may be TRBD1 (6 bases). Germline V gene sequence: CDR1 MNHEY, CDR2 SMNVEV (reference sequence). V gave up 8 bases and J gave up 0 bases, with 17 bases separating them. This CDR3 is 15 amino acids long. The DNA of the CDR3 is TGTGCCAGCCGGACAGCGAAGGGTAGCTCCTACGAGCAGTACTTC. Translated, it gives CASRTAKGSSYEQYF.

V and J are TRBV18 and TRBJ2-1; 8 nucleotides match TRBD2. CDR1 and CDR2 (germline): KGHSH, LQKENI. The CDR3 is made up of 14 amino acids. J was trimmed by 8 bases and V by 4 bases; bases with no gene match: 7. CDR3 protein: CASSLGLASDEQFF. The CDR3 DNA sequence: TGTGCCAGCTCACTCGGACTAGCCTCGGATGAGCAGTTCTTC. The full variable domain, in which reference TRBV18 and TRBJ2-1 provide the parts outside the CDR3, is NAGVMQNPRHLVRRRGQEARLRCSPMKGHSHVYWYRQLPEEGLKFMVYLQKENIIDESGMPKERFSAEFPKEGPSILRIQQVVRGDSAAYFCASSLGLASDEQFFGPGTRLTVL.

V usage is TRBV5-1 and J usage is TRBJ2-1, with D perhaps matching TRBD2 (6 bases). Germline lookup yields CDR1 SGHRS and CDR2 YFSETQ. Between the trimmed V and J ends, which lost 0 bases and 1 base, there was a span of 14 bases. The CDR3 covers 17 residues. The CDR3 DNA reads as TGCGCCAGCAGCTTGGTCGGGGGACTTGCATCCTACAATGAGCAGTTCTTC. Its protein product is CASSLVGGLASYNEQFF. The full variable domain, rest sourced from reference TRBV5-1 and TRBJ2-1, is KAGVTQTPRYLIKTRGQQVTLSCSPISGHRSVSWYQQTPGQGLQFLFEYFSETQRNKGNFPGRFSGRQFSNSRSEMNVSTLELGDSALYLCASSLVGGLASYNEQFFGPGTRLTVL.

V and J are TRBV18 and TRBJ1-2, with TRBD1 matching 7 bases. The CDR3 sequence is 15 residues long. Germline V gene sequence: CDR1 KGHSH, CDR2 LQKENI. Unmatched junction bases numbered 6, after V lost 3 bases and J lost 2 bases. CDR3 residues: CASSPKRTGNYGYTF. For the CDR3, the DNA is TGTGCCAGCTCACCCAAACGGACAGGCAACTATGGCTACACCTTC.

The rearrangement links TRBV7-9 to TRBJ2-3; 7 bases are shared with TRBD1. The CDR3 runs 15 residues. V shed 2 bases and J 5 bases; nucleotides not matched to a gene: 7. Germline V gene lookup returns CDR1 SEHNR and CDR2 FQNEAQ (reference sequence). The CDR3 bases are TGTGCCAGCAGCTTACAGACAGGGAGTCTAGATACGCAGTATTTT. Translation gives CASSLQTGSLDTQYF.

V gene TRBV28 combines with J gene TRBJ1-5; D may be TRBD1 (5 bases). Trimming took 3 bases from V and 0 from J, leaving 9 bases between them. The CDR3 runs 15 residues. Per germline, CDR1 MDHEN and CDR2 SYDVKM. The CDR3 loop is CASSFTGDSNQPQHF. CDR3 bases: TGTGCCAGCAGTTTCACAGGAGATAGCAATCAGCCCCAGCATTTT.

Here the CDR3 reads CASRPTSGSQGELFF. The CDR3 nucleotides read TGCGCCAGCAGACCGACTAGCGGGAGTCAAGGGGAGCTGTTTTTT. This rearrangement joins TRBV5-1 to TRBJ2-2, with 12 bases matching TRBD2. Germline CDR1 SGHRS, CDR2 YFSETQ. V gave up 5 bases and J gave up 8 bases; unmatched junction bases: 7. There are 15 residues in the CDR3.

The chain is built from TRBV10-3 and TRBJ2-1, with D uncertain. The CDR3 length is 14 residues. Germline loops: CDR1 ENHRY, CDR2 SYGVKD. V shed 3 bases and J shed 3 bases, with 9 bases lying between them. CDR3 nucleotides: TGTGCCATCAGTGAATCGCGGAACTACAATGAGCAGTTCTTC. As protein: CAISESRNYNEQFF.

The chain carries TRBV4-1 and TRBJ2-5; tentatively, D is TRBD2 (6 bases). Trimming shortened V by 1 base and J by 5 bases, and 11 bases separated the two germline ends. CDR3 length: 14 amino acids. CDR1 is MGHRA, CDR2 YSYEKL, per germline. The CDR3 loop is CASSQVYGGETQYF. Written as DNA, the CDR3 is TGCGCCAGCAGCCAAGTGTATGGAGGGGAGACCCAGTACTTC.

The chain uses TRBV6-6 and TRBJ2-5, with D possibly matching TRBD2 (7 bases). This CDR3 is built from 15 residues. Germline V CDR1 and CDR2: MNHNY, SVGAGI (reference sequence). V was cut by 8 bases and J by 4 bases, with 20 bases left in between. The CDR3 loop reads CASRPGGLGSETQYF. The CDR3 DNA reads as TGTGCCAGCCGACCGGGGGGCTTGGGCTCAGAGACCCAGTACTTC.

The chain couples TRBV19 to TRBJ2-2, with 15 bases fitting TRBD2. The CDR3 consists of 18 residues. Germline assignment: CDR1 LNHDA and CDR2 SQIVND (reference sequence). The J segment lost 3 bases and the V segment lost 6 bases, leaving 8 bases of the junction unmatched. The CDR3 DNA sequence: TGTGCCAGTAGGGCGGGACTAGCGGGAGGACGGTACACCGGGGAGCTGTTTTTT. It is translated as CASRAGLAGGRYTGELFF.

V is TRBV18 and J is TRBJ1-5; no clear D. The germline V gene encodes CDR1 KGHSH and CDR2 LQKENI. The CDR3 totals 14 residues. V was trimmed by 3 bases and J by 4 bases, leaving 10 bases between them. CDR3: CASSPAGTNQPQHF. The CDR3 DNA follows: TGTGCCAGCTCACCGGCAGGAACAAATCAGCCCCAGCATTTT.

The CDR3 region has the DNA TGTGCCAGCAGAGGCTACCGGGACAGGGCCTACGAGCAGTACTTC. Translation: CASRGYRDRAYEQYF. The V call is TRBV27, the J call TRBJ2-5; the match to TRBD1 covers 9 bases. The end of the DNA fits TRBJ2-7 better, so the J call may be wrong. The CDR3 loop spans 15 amino acids. Germline-derived CDR1 and CDR2 are MNHEY and SMNVEV (reference sequence).

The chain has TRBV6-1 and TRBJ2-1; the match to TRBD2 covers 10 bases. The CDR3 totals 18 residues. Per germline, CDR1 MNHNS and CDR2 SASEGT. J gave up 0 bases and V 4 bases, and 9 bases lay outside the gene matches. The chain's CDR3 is CASSGFEREGSSYNEQFF. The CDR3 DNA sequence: TGTGCCAGCAGTGGTTTTGAGCGGGAGGGGAGCTCCTACAATGAGCAGTTCTTC.

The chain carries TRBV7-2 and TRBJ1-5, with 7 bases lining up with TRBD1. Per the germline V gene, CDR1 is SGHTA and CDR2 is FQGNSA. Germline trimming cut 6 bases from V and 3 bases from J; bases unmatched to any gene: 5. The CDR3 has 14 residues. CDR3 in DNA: TGTGCCAGCAGGGGGGACAGTCCCAATCAGCCCCAGCATTTT. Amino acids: CASRGDSPNQPQHF.

Here the CDR3 reads CASSSLWARQNFKNIQYF. CDR3 coding DNA: TGTGCCAGCAGCTCGCTCTGGGCCCGCCAAAATTTCAAAAACATTCAGTACTTC. The chain carries TRBV5-6 and TRBJ2-4; D is uncertain. This CDR3 has 18 amino acids. Germline CDR1 reads SGHDT; CDR2 reads YYEEEE. V was shortened by 3 bases and J by 3 bases, with 22 bases between the two germline ends.

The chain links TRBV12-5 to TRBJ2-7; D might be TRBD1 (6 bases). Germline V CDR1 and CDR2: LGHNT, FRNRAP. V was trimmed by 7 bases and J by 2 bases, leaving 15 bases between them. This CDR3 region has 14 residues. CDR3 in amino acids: CASALNGQTYEQYF. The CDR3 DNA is TGTGCTAGTGCCTTAAACGGACAGACCTACGAGCAGTACTTC. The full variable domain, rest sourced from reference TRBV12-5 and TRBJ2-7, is DARVTQTPRHKVTEMGQEVTMRCQPILGHNTVFWYRQTMMQGLELLAYFRNRAPLDDSGMPKDRFSAEMPDATLATLKIQPSEPRDSAVYFCASALNGQTYEQYFGPGTRLTVT.

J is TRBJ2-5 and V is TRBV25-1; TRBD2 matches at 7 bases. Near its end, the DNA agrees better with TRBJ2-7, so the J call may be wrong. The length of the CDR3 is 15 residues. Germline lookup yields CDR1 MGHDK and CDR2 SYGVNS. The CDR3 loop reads CASRGGVRGTYEQYF. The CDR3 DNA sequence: TGTGCCAGCAGGGGCGGGGTGCGGGGGACCTACGAGCAGTACTTC.